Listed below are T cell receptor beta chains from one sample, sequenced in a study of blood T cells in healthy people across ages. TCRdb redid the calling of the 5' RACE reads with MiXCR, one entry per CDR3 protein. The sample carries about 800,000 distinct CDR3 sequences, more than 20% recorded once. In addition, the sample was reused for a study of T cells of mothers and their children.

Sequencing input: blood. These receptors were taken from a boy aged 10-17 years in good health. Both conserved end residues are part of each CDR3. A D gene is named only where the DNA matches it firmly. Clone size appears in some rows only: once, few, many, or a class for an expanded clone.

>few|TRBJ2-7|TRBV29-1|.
TGCAGCGTTGGGGGGCGGGAGCGGTACGAGCAGTACTTC
CSVGGRERYEQYF
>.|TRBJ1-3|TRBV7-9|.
TGTGCCAGCAGCCCCCGTCTCTGGTTCGGAAACACCATATATTTT
CASSPRLWFGNTIYF
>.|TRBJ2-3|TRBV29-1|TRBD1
TGCAGCACGGGACAGAGCACAGATACGCAGTATTTT
CSTGQSTDTQYF
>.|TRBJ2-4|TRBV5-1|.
TGCGCCAGCAGCTTGGCTGGGCTCATAGCCAAAAACATTCAGTACTTC
CASSLAGLIAKNIQYF
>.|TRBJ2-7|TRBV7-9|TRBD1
TGTGCCAGCAGCCTTACGACAGGGATATCCTACGAGCAGTACTTC
CASSLTTGISYEQYF
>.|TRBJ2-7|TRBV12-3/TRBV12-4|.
TGTGCCAGCACCCGCTCGAACACCAGAGCCTACGAGCAGTACTTC
CASTRSNTRAYEQYF
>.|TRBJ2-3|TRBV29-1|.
TGCAGCGTTGAAGATTGGCCGGATACGCAGTATTTT
CSVEDWPDTQYF
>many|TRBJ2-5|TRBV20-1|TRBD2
TGCAGTGCCATAGCGGGGTACCAAGAGACCCAGTACTTC
CSAIAGYQETQYF
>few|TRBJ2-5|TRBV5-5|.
TGTGCCAGCAGCTCCTCTAGGCCCGTGGGCGAGACCCAGTACTTC
CASSSSRPVGETQYF
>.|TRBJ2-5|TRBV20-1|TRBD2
TGCAGGGCTTCCCAGGGTTTCGGGGAGGGGACCCAGTACTTC
CRASQGFGEGTQYF
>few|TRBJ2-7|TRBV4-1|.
TGCGCCAGCAGCCAAGAGCGCAGGGACCCCTACTACGAGCAGTACTTC
CASSQERRDPYYEQYF
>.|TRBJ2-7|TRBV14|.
TGTGCCAGCAGCCAAGATCGGGGTAGCGGTAGCTCCTACGAGCAGTACTTC
CASSQDRGSGSSYEQYF
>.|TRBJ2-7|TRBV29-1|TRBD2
TGCAGCGTCGACTCTAGCGGGAGAGGCTACGAGCAGTACTTC
CSVDSSGRGYEQYF
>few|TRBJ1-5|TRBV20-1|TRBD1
TGCAGTGCTAGCCGGGACAGGGACAATCAGCCCCAGCATTTT
CSASRDRDNQPQHF
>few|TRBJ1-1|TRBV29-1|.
TGCAGCGTTGCGATAGGGACCACTGAAGCTTTCTTT
CSVAIGTTEAFF
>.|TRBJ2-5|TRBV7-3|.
TGTGCCAGCAGCTTAACAGGGACAAAAGAGACCCAGTACTTC
CASSLTGTKETQYF
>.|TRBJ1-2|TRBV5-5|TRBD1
TGTGCCAGCAGCTTTTCTCCGGGACAGGGACCTAACTATGGCTACACCTTC
CASSFSPGQGPNYGYTF
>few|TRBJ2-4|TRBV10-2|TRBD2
TGCGCCAGCAGTGATCGCGGGAGTTCCAAAAACATTCAGTACTTC
CASSDRGSSKNIQYF
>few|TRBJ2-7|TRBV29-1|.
TGCAGCGTTGTACAGGGCCCCTACGAGCAGTACTTC
CSVVQGPYEQYF
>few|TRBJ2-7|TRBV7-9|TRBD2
TGTGCCAGCAGACCCGCGGGAGAAGCCTACGAGCAGTACTTC
CASRPAGEAYEQYF
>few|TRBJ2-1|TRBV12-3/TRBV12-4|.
TGTGCCAGCAGTTTTGGCGGCGGCCATGAGCAGTTCTTC
CASSFGGGHEQFF
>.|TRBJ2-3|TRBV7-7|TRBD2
TGTGCTAGCAGCTTAGGGACTAGCCGCTTCACAGATACGCAGTATTTT
CASSLGTSRFTDTQYF